A single sample is the source of the 21 T cell receptor beta chains below, sequenced in a study of shared clonotypes between healthy human individuals. Sequenced by immunoSEQ multiplex PCR; TCRdb stores in-frame clones only, minus some. The data show around 240,000 clones, approximately 65% seen once. Sequenced: memory CD4+ T cells sorted from blood. Subset denoted: CD45RA-negative fraction. The receptors originated from a man aged 25-45 years in good health.

A single count supports this clone. CDR3 nucleotides: TGTGCCAGCAGCTTGAGGCCTAGCGGGAGCCTGGCCTACAATGAGCAGTTCTTC. It codes for CASSLRPSGSLAYNEQFF. This chain links TRBV5-5 with TRBJ2-1; 10 positions match TRBD2. V trimming: 1 base; J trimming: 2 bases; junction bases outside the gene matches: 9. The CDR3 spans 18 residues. The V gene's germline CDR1 is SGHKS and CDR2 YYEKEE (reference sequence).

This clone was detected only a few times. The rearrangement uses TRBV11-3 and TRBJ2-1; tentative D call: TRBD2 (6 bases). V lost 0 bases to trimming and J lost 13 bases, with 13 bases between them. Germline loops: CDR1 SGHNT, CDR2 YENEEA. The CDR3 consists of 13 residues. The CDR3 reads CASSLEVGTEQFF. The CDR3 nucleotides are TGTGCCAGCAGCTTAGAGGTAGGGACTGAACAGTTCTTC.

The chain joins TRBV19 to TRBJ2-3; 9 nucleotides line up with TRBD2. Germline values: CDR1 LNHDA, CDR2 SQIVND (reference sequence). With V trimmed by 5 bases and J by 1 base, 7 bases remained unmatched. There are 16 residues in the CDR3. This CDR3 reads CASSLLAGAGTDTQYF. Written as DNA, the CDR3 is TGTGCCAGTAGTCTCTTAGCGGGAGCAGGCACAGATACGCAGTATTTT.

The chain recombines TRBV10-2 with TRBJ2-1, with 15 bases fitting TRBD2. The CDR3 is made up of 13 amino acids. Germline trimming cut 7 bases from V and 12 bases from J; bases unmatched to any gene: 4. Germline lookup yields CDR1 WSHSY and CDR2 SAAADI. Here the CDR3 DNA reads TGCGCCAGCACGGGACTAGCGGGAGGTGGGCAGTTCTTC. Amino acids: CASTGLAGGGQFF.

The chain uses TRBV11-2 and TRBJ2-5; a possible D gene is TRBD1 (6 bases). Germline assignment: CDR1 SGHAT and CDR2 FQNNGV. Trimming shortened V by 5 bases and J by 3 bases, and 16 bases separated the two germline ends. The CDR3 spans 15 residues. The CDR3 loop is CASSIRTAREETQYF. CDR3 nucleotide sequence: TGTGCCAGCAGCATACGGACAGCCCGAGAAGAGACCCAGTACTTC.

The rearrangement joins TRBV11-3 to TRBJ2-7; 9 bases map to TRBD1. CDR1 SGHNT and CDR2 YENEEA come from the germline V gene. The CDR3 runs 14 residues. The ends lost 5 bases at V and 4 bases at J; junction bases unmatched: 6. The chain's CDR3 is CASSPYRGQYEQYF. The CDR3 region has the DNA TGTGCCAGCAGCCCCTACAGGGGGCAGTACGAGCAGTACTTC.

Notes on this clone: The sample holds other DNA sequences that translate to the same CDR3. The chain has TRBV28 and TRBJ2-7; D gene uncertain. Between the trimmed V and J ends, which lost 3 bases and 3 bases, there was a span of 6 bases. In germline, CDR1 is MDHEN, CDR2 SYDVKM. The CDR3 runs 12 residues. CDR3 sequence: CASSFLSYEQYF. The CDR3 DNA follows: TGTGCCAGCAGTTTTTTGAGCTACGAGCAGTACTTC. The variable domain in full, with the rest retrieved from reference TRBV28 and TRBJ2-7, is DVKVTQSSRYLVKRTGEKVFLECVQDMDHENMFWYRQDPGLGLRLIYFSYDVKMKEKGDIPEGYSVSREKKERFSLILESASTNQTSMYLCASSFLSYEQYFGPGTRLTVT.

This chain joins TRBV4-3 and TRBJ2-1; D ambiguous. The length of the CDR3 is 11 residues. The germline V gene encodes CDR1 LGHNA and CDR2 YSLEER. V lost 1 base and J 10 bases, leaving 5 bases between the germline ends. DNA of the CDR3: TGCGCCAGCAGCCAAGGGGCAGAGCAGTTCTTC. Protein sequence: CASSQGAEQFF.

Here the CDR3 DNA reads TGTGCCAGCAGTGCCCAGGGGTTTGGCATTCAGTACTTC. It specifies CASSAQGFGIQYF. V is TRBV2 and J is TRBJ2-4; D possibly corresponds to TRBD1 (6 bases). CDR1 and CDR2 (germline): SNHLY, FYNNEI. The CDR3 extends over 13 amino acids. Between the trimmed V and J ends, which lost 4 bases and 9 bases, there was a span of 13 bases.

This clone was seen a few times. The chain employs TRBV9 and TRBJ2-5, with D hard to call. The CDR3 contains 13 residues. CDR1 is SGDLS, CDR2 YYNGEE, per germline. V shed 4 bases and J shed 5 bases, with 12 bases lying between them. This CDR3 reads CASSPGLSETQYF. DNA for the CDR3: TGTGCCAGCAGCCCTGGCTTGAGTGAGACCCAGTACTTC.

In regard to this clone: This may arise from a read error, as a much more abundant clone is one base away. The rearrangement links TRBV6-5 to TRBJ2-7; the D is unclear. Per germline, CDR1 MNHEY and CDR2 SVGAGI. The CDR3 contains 11 residues. The V gene lost 5 bases and the J gene lost 3 bases, with 5 bases spanning the gap. The CDR3, as DNA: TGTGCCAGCAGTAACAACTACGAGCAGTACTTC. Translation gives CASSNNYEQYF.

The rearrangement joins TRBV2 to TRBJ2-3; a weak D match, TRBD2 (6 bases). V was trimmed by 7 bases and J by 2 bases, leaving 13 bases between them. The CDR3 sequence is 14 residues long. Per the germline V gene, CDR1 is SNHLY and CDR2 is FYNNEI. CDR3 nucleotide sequence: TGTGCCAGCAAAGGGGACTCCTTCACAGATACGCAGTATTTT. Translation: CASKGDSFTDTQYF.

The chain couples TRBV4-1 to TRBJ1-1; 11 nucleotides agree with TRBD1. The V gene end was trimmed by 4 bases and the J gene end by 2 bases; junction bases not matched to a gene: 12. This CDR3 contains 18 residues. Looked up from germline, CDR1 is MGHRA and CDR2 is YSYEKL. CDR3 in amino acids: CASSRGDRGGSGNTEAFF. Here the CDR3 DNA reads TGCGCCAGCAGCCGAGGGGACAGGGGGGGATCGGGCAACACTGAAGCTTTCTTT.

The V call is TRBV7-2, the J call TRBJ1-1, with 8 nucleotides matching TRBD1. This CDR3 is built from 14 residues. Germline trimming cut 5 bases from V and 10 bases from J; bases unmatched to any gene: 12. Germline V CDR1 and CDR2: SGHTA, FQGNSA. CDR3 in DNA: TGTGCCAGCAGCCAAAGGACAGGGCAGGGGGGAGCTTTCTTT. Protein: CASSQRTGQGGAFF. The whole variable domain, remainder taken from reference TRBV7-2 and TRBJ1-1, is GAGVSQSPSNKVTEKGKDVELRCDPISGHTALYWYRQSLGQGLEFLIYFQGNSAPDKSGLPSDRFSAERTGGSVSTLTIQRTQQEDSAVYLCASSQRTGQGGAFFGQGTRLTVV.

The chain links TRBV7-8 to TRBJ2-1; TRBD2 matches 10 bases. This CDR3 spans 16 amino acids. Germline assignment: CDR1 SGHVS and CDR2 FQNEAQ. J lost 5 bases, V lost 5 bases, and 9 bases had no gene match. CDR3 DNA sequence: TGTGCCAGCAGCCAGCTAGCGGGAGTCGCCCACAATGAGCAGTTCTTC. It translates to CASSQLAGVAHNEQFF.

The V gene is TRBV28, the J gene TRBJ2-1; 11 bases align to TRBD1. The CDR3 consists of 15 residues. In germline, CDR1 is MDHEN, CDR2 SYDVKM. The V gene end was trimmed by 4 bases and the J gene end by 14 bases; junction bases not matched to a gene: 13. The CDR3 bases are TGTGCCAGCAGTTCATATCCGGGACAGGGGGATCCGGAGTTCTTC. Amino acids: CASSSYPGQGDPEFF.

This chain links TRBV27 with TRBJ2-7; 8 bases are shared with TRBD1. V lost 5 bases and J lost 7; bases outside the gene matches: 22. CDR1 and CDR2 (germline): MNHEY, SMNVEV (reference sequence). This CDR3 contains 18 residues. The CDR3 sequence is CASSHRPGTGLKWWEQYF. The DNA for the CDR3 is TGTGCCAGCAGTCATCGTCCCGGGACAGGTCTCAAATGGTGGGAGCAGTACTTC.

This clone was detected only a few times. The CDR3 loop reads CASSFEGDQPQHF. The CDR3 DNA follows: TGCGCCAGCAGCTTTGAGGGGGACCAGCCCCAGCATTTT. The chain combines TRBV5-1 with TRBJ1-5; D may be TRBD1 (6 bases). CDR1 is SGHRS, CDR2 YFSETQ, per germline. The CDR3 has 13 amino acids. The V end lost 2 bases, the J end lost 7 bases, and 10 bases lay between the germline ends.

This clone was seen a handful of times. The chain combines TRBV7-8 with TRBJ2-5; tentatively, D is TRBD2 (5 bases). CDR3 length: 12 amino acids. The V and J ends lost 5 bases and 4 bases respectively, with 8 bases between them. CDR1 SGHVS and CDR2 FQNEAQ come from the germline V gene. CDR3 protein: CASSVGGETQYF. The DNA for the CDR3 is TGTGCCAGCAGCGTCGGAGGAGAGACCCAGTACTTC. The complete variable domain, with remaining parts taken from reference TRBV7-8 and TRBJ2-5, reads GAGVSQSPRYKVAKRGQDVALRCDPISGHVSLFWYQQALGQGPEFLTYFQNEAQLDKSGLPSDRFFAERPEGSVSTLKIQRTQQEDSAVYLCASSVGGETQYFGPGTRLLVL.

Turning to this clone: Being one base from a much bigger clone, this may be a read error. J is TRBJ2-3 and V is TRBV4-1; D is possibly TRBD2 (6 bases). The CDR3 extends over 13 amino acids. Deletions cut 4 bases from V and 2 bases from J, with 7 bases between. Germline lookup yields CDR1 MGHRA and CDR2 YSYEKL. The CDR3, as DNA: TGCGCCAGCAGCCGGGGACTCACAGATACGCAGTATTTT. This encodes CASSRGLTDTQYF.

This clone was recorded only once. The chain is built from TRBV21-1 and TRBJ2-6; TRBD2 is the table's D call, not checked against the DNA. TRBV21-1 is noted as a pseudogene. This CDR3 is 19 amino acids long. CDR3: CASSNSTGGEGSGANVLTF. The CDR3 bases are TGTGCCAGCAGCAATTCTACGGGGGGTGAAGGAAGTGGGGCCAACGTCCTGACTTTC.